Described below is a single T cell receptor (beta chain) sequence and its context. Antigen: not known. The record originates from a study of T-cell memory formation after mild COVID-19. Libraries for TCRalpha and TCRbeta carried sample barcodes and unique molecular identifiers via 5'RACE. Using its own MiXCR run on the 5' RACE reads, TCRdb lists one record per CDR3 protein. The sample yields around 250,000 distinct CDR3 sequences, 9.4% seen once. The V end was cut by 5 bases, the J end by 1 base, with 7 bases between. CDR1 and CDR2 (germline): MNHEY, SMNVEV (reference sequence). CDR3 size: 13 residues. Study-level findings and limits: What remained unconfirmed was the SARS-CoV-2 specificity of second-wave clones peaking on day 37. Day 15 to 85 contractors were CD4/CD8 balanced; later expanders leaned CD4+. CD4+ contracting clones lay mainly in CM and EM, CD8+ ones in EMRA.

This clonotype was obtained from a man aged 18 to 29 who had mild COVID-19 (a few samples of this study predate the infection). Cell type and time point are not known. The chain recombines TRBV27 with TRBJ2-3; no reliable D call. Sequencing was carried out using PBMCs or a T cell subset sorted from them (not recorded which). The CDR3 DNA follows: TGTGCCAGCAGTCCCCTCGGCACAGATACGCAGTATTTT. It translates to CASSPLGTDTQYF.